One and the same sample provided the 10 T cell receptor beta chains below, sequenced in a study of CD8+ T cells in alopecia areata (dated by TCRdb to the late 2010s). The time point label on this specimen signifies: more than three weeks on oral tofacitinib. Taken with the paper, the label for treatment or condition translates to: oral pan-JAK inhibitor, 5-10 mg twice daily. Receptor amplification or capture employed the immunoSEQ multiplex PCR assay. To provide template for TCR sequencing, every sample had RNA extracted and reverse transcribed into cDNA. TCRdb re-hosts the immuneACCESS table, in-frame sequences only. Its copies lack some clones; in the studies checked, an unresolved V gene accounts for under half of them, and the cause for the rest is not known. Counted in this sample were about 200,000 clones; about 50% of them appeared once. The ten largest clones represent 1.6% of the sample.

Sequenced here: CD4+ T cells sorted from blood, sampled at week 4, from a patient treated with tofacitinib. These receptors all come from a human donor with alopecia areata.

The chain joins TRBV25-1 to TRBJ2-5, with D tentatively TRBD1 or TRBD2 (5 bases each). The CDR3 runs to 13 residues. Germline values: CDR1 MGHDK, CDR2 SYGVNS. V lost 5 bases to trimming and J lost 5 bases, with 12 bases between them. CDR3 loop: CASSRDWGETQYF. In nucleotides, the CDR3 is TGTGCCAGCAGTAGAGATTGGGGGGAGACCCAGTACTTC.

This chain connects TRBV7-6 to TRBJ2-5, with D perhaps matching TRBD2 (5 bases). This CDR3 has 15 amino acids. V was shortened by 5 bases and J by 4 bases, with 17 bases between the two germline ends. Germline CDR1 and CDR2: SGHVS and FNYEAQ. The CDR3 loop is CASSPTPSGLETQYF. Written as DNA, the CDR3 is TGTGCCAGCAGCCCCACGCCGTCGGGGTTAGAGACCCAGTACTTC.

This clone appeared once. The CDR3 nucleotides read TGTGCCAGCAGCAAGCGACAGACAGATACGCAGTATTTT. It translates to CASSKRQTDTQYF. V gene TRBV11-3 combines with J gene TRBJ2-3; a weak D match, TRBD1 (5 bases). The CDR3 has 13 residues. Germline CDR1 SGHNT, CDR2 YENEEA. The V end lost 5 bases, the J end lost 3 bases, and 9 bases lay between the germline ends.

The chain is built from TRBV29-1 and TRBJ2-1; D is ambiguous. CDR3 length: 11 residues. Germline V gives CDR1 SQVTM, CDR2 ANQGSEA. V gave up 4 bases and J gave up 3 bases, with 4 bases separating them. CDR3 nucleotides: TGCAGCGTTGGCGACTACAATGAGCAGTTCTTC. Encoded protein: CSVGDYNEQFF.

This clone showed up many times. This chain joins TRBV14 and TRBJ1-1; D not certain. V shed 3 bases and J shed 4 bases, with 9 bases lying between them. The CDR3 length is 13 residues. Germline CDR1 and CDR2: SGHDN and FVKESK. CDR3 bases: TGTGCCAGCAGCCACCACCCCGGCACTGAAGCTTTCTTT. Its translation is CASSHHPGTEAFF.

This clone has a handful of counts. V usage is TRBV27 and J usage is TRBJ2-5; the match to TRBD2 covers 16 bases. The CDR3 runs 17 residues. Trimming cost V 5 bases and J 4 bases; bases outside gene matches: 7. Per germline, CDR1 MNHEY and CDR2 SMNVEV (reference sequence). The CDR3 here is CASSRMGLAGGRETQYF. In DNA, the CDR3 is TGTGCCAGCAGTAGAATGGGACTAGCGGGGGGGCGAGAGACCCAGTACTTC.

This clone was seen just once. This chain links TRBV25-1 with TRBJ1-1; D is uncertain. The CDR3 is 12 residues long. Trimming stripped 7 bases from V and 0 bases from J, with 6 bases between. CDR1 is MGHDK, CDR2 SYGVNS, per germline. The CDR3 DNA follows: TGTGCCAGCAAACAGATGAACACTGAAGCTTTCTTT. It codes for CASKQMNTEAFF.

Of note for this clone: This specimen includes other DNA sequences encoding the same CDR3. The chain uses TRBV5-6 and TRBJ2-3, with D uncertain. This CDR3 is built from 12 residues. Germline CDR1 SGHDT, CDR2 YYEEEE. V was shortened by 4 bases and J by 2 bases, with 5 bases between the two germline ends. DNA for the CDR3: TGTGCCAGCAGCCCAGACACAGATACGCAGTATTTT. It codes for CASSPDTDTQYF.

The rearrangement uses TRBV6-1 and TRBJ2-6; TRBD1 matches 7 bases. After removal of 4 bases from V and 0 bases from J, the junction contained 9 bases not matched to a gene. There are 18 residues in the CDR3. Per germline, CDR1 MNHNS and CDR2 SASEGT. CDR3: CASSVDRALISGANVLTF. In nucleotides, the CDR3 is TGTGCCAGCAGTGTCGACAGGGCATTGATCTCTGGGGCCAACGTCCTGACTTTC.

This clone appeared a few times. This sequence joins TRBV29-1 and TRBJ2-7; 9 bases align to TRBD1. The junction had 7 bases not matched to a gene; V was cut back by 6 bases and J by 1 base. This CDR3 has 14 amino acids. From germline, CDR1 is SQVTM and CDR2 ANQGSEA. The CDR3 sequence is CSVDLGQGSYEQYF. The CDR3 nucleotides read TGCAGCGTGGACCTTGGACAGGGGTCCTACGAGCAGTACTTC.